This TCR beta chain was found in a study of CD8+ T cells in alopecia areata. Documented treatment: oral pan-JAK inhibitor, 5-10 mg twice daily. This clone was seen once. Extraction of RNA preceded its reverse transcription into cDNA, which served as the sequencing template. Profiled with immunoSEQ multiplex PCR; TCRdb holds only in-frame clones, not every one. The top ten hold about a fifth of the sample, which has tens of thousands of clones, about 45% seen once. Germline V gene sequence: CDR1 MNHEY, CDR2 SMNVEV (reference sequence). The V end was cut by 6 bases, the J end by 0 bases, with 9 bases between. This CDR3 contains 15 residues.

The chain has TRBV27 and TRBJ2-6, with unresolved D. This receptor was obtained from a human donor with alopecia areata. Sequenced material: CD8+ T cells sorted from blood, taken at approximately week 36, from a patient treated with tofacitinib. The CDR3 sequence is CASSSSFSGANVLTF. Written as DNA, the CDR3 is TGTGCCAGCAGCTCCTCGTTCTCTGGGGCCAACGTCCTGACTTTC.